The entry below describes one T cell receptor beta chain. Its antigen is not known. This CDR3 has 12 amino acids. The germline V gene has CDR1 MNHEY and CDR2 SVGAGI. V shed 6 bases, J shed 9 bases, and the junction held 4 bases outside the gene matches. This specimen comes from a study of cytomegalovirus exposure and HLA in healthy donors. Overall study results and limits: Reportedly, cytomegalovirus status was diagnosed with high sensitivity and specificity. The study flagged fewer than 200 TCR beta chains as cytomegalovirus-associated. Productive status was seen about 90% or about 30% of the time for most TCR beta V segments in an earlier analysis.

60 Vbeta and 13 Jbeta primers were used in PCR. TCRdb's copy holds only in-frame clones and misses some; the assay was immunoSEQ multiplex PCR. Here the sample spans 99,000 or so clones, around four fifths being singletons. Sequencing used PBMCs. This sequence was found in a man in his thirties or forties in good health and CMV-seronegative. V gene TRBV6-5 combines with J gene TRBJ2-2; 7 positions agree with TRBD1. CDR3 loop: CASSRQGRELFF. The DNA of the CDR3 is TGTGCCAGCAGCAGACAGGGCCGGGAGCTGTTTTTT.